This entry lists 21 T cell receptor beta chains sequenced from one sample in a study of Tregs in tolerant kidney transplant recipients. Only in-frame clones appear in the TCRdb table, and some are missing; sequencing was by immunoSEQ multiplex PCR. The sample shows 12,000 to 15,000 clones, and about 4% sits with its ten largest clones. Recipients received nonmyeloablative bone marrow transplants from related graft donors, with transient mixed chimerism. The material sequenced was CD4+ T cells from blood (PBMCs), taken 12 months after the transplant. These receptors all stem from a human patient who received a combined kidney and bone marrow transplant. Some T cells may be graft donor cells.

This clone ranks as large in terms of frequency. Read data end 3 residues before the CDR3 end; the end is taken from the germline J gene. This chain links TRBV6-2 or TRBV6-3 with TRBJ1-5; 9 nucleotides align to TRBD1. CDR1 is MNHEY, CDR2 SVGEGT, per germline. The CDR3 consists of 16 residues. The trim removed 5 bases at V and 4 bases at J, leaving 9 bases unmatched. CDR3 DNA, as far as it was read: TGTGCCAGCAGTCGTATCAAGACAGGGGGGAATCAGCCC. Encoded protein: CASSRIKTGGNQP. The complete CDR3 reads CASSRIKTGGNQPQHF.

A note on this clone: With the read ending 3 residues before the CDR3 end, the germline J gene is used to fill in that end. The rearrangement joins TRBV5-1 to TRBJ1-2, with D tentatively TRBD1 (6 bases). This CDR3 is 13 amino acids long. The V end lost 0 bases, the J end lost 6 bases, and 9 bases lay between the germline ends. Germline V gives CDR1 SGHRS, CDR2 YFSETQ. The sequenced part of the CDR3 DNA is TGCGCCAGCAGCTTGGAAAGGGGGAATGGC. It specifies CASSLERGNG. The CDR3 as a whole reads CASSLERGNGYTF.

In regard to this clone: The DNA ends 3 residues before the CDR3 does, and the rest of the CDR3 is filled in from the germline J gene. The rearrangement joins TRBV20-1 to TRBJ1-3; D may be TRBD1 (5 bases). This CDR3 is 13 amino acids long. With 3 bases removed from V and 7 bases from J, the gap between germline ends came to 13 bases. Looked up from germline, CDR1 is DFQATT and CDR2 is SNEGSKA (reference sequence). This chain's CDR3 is CSASGGTPNTIYF. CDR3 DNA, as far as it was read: TGCAGTGCTAGTGGGGGGACTCCCAACACC.

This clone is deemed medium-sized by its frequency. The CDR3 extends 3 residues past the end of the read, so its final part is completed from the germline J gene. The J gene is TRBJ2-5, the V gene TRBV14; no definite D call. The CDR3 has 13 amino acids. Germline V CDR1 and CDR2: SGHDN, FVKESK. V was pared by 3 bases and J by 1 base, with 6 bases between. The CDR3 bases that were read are TGTGCCAGCAGCCATCTTTTCCAAGAGACC. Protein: CASSHLFQET. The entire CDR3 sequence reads CASSHLFQETQYF.

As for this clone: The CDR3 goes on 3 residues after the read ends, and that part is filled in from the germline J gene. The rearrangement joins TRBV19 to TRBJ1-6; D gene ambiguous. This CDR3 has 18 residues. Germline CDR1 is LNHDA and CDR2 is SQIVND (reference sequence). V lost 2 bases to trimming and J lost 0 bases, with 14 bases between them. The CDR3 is CASSISGGSGSYNSPLHF. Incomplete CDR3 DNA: TGTGCCAGTAGTATATCCGGTGGGAGCGGCTCCTATAATTCACCC.

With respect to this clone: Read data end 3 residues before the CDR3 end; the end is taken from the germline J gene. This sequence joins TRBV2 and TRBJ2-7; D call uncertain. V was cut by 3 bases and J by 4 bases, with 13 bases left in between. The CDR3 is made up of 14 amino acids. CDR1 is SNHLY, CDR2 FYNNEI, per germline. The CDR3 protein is CASSEGIIGYEQYF. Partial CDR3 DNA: TGTGCCAGCAGTGAGGGTATAATCGGGTACGAG.

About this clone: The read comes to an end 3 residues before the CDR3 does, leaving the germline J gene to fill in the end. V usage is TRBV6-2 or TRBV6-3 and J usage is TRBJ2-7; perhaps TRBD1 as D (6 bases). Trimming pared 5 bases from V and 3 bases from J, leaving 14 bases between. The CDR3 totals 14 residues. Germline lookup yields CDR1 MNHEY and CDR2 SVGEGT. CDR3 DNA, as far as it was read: TGTGCCAGCAGTCCCGAGGAAGGGGGCTACGAG. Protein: CASSPEEGGYE. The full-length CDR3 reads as CASSPEEGGYEQYF.

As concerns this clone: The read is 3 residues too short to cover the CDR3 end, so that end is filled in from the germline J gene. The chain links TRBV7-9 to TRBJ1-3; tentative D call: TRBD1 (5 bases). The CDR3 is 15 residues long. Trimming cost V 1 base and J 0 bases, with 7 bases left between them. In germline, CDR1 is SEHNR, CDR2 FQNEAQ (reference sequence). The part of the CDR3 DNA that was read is TGTGCCAGCAGCTTAGGACAGAGCTCTGGAAACACC. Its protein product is CASSLGQSSGNT. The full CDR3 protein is CASSLGQSSGNTIYF.

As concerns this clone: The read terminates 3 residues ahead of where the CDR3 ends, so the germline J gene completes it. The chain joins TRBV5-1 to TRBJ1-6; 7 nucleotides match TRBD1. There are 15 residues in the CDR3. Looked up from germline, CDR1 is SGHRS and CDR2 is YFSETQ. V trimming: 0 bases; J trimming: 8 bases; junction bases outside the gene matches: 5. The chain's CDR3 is CASSLAGTADSPLHF. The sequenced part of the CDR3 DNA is TGCGCCAGCAGCTTGGCCGGGACAGCCGATTCACCC.

The sequenced CDR3 bases are TGTGCCAGCAGTGTACAAGAGACC. This encodes CASSVQET. The whole CDR3 reads CASSVQETQYF. This chain uses TRBV7-2 with TRBJ2-5; D gene ambiguous. The CDR3 end is not reached by the read, which stops 3 residues before it; the germline J gene fills it in. The CDR3 length is 11 residues. Germline V gives CDR1 SGHTA, CDR2 FQGNSA. The V and J ends lost 6 bases and 2 bases respectively, with 4 bases between them.

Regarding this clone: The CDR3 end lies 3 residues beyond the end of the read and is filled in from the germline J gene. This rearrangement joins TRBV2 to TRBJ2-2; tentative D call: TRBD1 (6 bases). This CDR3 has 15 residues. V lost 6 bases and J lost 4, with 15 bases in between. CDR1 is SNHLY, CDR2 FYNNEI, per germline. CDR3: CASRKDSLITGELFF. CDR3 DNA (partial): TGTGCCAGCAGGAAGGACAGCCTTATCACCGGGGAG.

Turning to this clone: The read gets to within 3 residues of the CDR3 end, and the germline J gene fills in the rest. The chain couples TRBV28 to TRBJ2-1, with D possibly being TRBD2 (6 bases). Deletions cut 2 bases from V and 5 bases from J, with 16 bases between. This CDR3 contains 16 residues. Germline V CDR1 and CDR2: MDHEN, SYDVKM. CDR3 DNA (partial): TGTGCCAGCAGTTTAGGGGGGAGAAACGGACACAATGAG. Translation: CASSLGGRNGHNE. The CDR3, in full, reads CASSLGGRNGHNEQFF.

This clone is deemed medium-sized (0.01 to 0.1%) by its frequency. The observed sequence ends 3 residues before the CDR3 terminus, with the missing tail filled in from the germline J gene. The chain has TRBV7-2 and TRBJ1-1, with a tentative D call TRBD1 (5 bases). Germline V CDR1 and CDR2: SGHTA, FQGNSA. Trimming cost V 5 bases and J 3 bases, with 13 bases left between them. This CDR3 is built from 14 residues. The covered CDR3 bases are TGTGCCAGCAGCCTCCGGCAGGGCCACACTGAA. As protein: CASSLRQGHTE. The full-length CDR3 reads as CASSLRQGHTEAFF.

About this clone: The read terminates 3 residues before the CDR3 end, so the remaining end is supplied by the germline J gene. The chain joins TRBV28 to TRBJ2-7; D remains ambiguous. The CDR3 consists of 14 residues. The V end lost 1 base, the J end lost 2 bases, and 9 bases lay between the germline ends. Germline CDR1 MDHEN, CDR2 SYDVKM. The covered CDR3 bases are TGTGCCAGCAGTTTATATAGACTTCCCTACGAG. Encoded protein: CASSLYRLPYE. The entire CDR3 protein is CASSLYRLPYEQYF.

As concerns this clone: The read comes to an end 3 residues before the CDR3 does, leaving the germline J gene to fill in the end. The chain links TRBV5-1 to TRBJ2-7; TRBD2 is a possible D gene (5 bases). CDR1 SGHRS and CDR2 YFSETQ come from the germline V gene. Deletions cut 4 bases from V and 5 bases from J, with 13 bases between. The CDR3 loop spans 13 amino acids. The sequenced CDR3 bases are TGCGCCAGCAGCAATCCGGGGAGCGACGAG. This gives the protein CASSNPGSDE. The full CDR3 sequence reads CASSNPGSDEQYF.

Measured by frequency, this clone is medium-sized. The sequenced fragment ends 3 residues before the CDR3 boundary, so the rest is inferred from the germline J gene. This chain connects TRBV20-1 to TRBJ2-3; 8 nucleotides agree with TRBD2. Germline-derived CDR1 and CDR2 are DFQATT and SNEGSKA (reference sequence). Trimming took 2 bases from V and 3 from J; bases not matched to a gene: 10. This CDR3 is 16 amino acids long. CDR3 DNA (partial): TGCAGTGCTAGATACCCAGCGGGAGTAGGAACAGATACG. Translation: CSARYPAGVGTDT. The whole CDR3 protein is CSARYPAGVGTDTQYF.

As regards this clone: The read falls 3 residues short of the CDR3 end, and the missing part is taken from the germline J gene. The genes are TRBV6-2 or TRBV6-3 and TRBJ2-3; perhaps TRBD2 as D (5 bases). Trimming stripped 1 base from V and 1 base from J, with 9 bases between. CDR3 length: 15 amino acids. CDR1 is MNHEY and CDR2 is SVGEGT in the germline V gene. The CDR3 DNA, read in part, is TGTGCCAGCAGTTACTTATTCGGGGGCACAGATACG. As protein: CASSYLFGGTDT. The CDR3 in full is CASSYLFGGTDTQYF.

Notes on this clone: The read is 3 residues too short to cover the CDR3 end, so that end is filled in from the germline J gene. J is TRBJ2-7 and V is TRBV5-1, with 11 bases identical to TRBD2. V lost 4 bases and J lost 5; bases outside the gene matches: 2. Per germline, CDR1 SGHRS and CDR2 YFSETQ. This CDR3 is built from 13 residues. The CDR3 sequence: CASSVLAGDEQYF. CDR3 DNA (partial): TGCGCCAGCAGCGTACTAGCGGGAGACGAG. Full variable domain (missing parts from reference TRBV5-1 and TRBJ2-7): KAGVTQTPRYLIKTRGQQVTLSCSPISGHRSVSWYQQTPGQGLQFLFEYFSETQRNKGNFPGRFSGRQFSNSRSEMNVSTLELGDSALYLCASSVLAGDEQYFGPGTRLTVT.

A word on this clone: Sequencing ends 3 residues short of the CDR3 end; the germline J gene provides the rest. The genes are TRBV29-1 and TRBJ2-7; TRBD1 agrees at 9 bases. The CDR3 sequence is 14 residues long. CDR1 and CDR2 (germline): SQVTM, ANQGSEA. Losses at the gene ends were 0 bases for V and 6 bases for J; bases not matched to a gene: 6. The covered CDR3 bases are TGCAGCGTTGAAGATCCGGACAGGGGCGTCGAG. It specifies CSVEDPDRGVE. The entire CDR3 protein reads CSVEDPDRGVEQYF.

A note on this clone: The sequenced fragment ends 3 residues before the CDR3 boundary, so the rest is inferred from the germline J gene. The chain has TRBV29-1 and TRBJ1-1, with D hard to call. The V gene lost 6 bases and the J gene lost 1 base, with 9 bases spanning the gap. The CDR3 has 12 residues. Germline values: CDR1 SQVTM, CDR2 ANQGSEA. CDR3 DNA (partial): TGCAGCGTCTCACGGGGGAACACTGAA. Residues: CSVSRGNTE. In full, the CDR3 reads CSVSRGNTEAFF.

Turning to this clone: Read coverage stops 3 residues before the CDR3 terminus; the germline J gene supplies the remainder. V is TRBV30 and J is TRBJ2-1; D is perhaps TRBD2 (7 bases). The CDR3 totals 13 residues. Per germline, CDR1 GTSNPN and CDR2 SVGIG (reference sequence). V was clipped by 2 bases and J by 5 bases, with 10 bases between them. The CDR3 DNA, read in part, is TGTGCCTGGAGTAAGGGGGGGGACAATGAG. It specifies CAWSKGGDNE. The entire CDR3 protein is CAWSKGGDNEQFF.